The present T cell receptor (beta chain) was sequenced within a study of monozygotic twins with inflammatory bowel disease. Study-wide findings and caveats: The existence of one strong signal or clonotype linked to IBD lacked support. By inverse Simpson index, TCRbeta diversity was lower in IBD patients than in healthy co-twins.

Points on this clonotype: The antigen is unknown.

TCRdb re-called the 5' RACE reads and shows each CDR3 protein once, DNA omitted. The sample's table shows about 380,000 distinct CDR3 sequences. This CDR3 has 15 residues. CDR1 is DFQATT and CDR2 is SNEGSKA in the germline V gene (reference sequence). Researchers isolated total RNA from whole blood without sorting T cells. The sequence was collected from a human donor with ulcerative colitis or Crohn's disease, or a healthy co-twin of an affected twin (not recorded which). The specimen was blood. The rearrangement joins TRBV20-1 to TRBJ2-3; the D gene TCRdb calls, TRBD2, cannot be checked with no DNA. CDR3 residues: CSAQGTSGGTDTQYF.